Each of the 23 T cell receptor beta chains below was sequenced from the same sample in a study of shared clonotypes between healthy human individuals. Some clones are missing from TCRdb's copy, which holds only in-frame ones; the method was immunoSEQ multiplex PCR. This table has around 980,000 clones, approximately 80% appearing once. The material sequenced was memory CD4+ T cells from PBMCs. Subset given: CD45RA-negative fraction. The receptors were gathered from a man between 18 and 29 years old in good health. Some clones in this sample may be carry-over from other donors' samples.

This clone has just a few counts. J is TRBJ2-2 and V is TRBV6-1, with D possibly matching TRBD2 (7 bases). Trimming left V 8 bases short and J 7 bases short, with 17 bases between. The CDR3 is 14 amino acids. Germline V gene data show CDR1 as MNHNS and CDR2 as SASEGT. The CDR3 loop is CASGIGGLGGELFF. DNA of the CDR3: TGTGCCAGCGGGATCGGGGGGCTTGGCGGGGAGCTGTTTTTT.

The chain couples TRBV4-3 to TRBJ1-6; D gene uncertain. Per the germline V gene, CDR1 is LGHNA and CDR2 is YSLEER. V shed 0 bases and J shed 8 bases, with 11 bases lying between them. The length of the CDR3 is 15 residues. The CDR3: CASSQEIGRYSPLHF. CDR3 coding DNA: TGCGCCAGCAGCCAAGAGATAGGGCGGTATTCACCCCTCCACTTT.

This rearrangement joins TRBV28 to TRBJ2-7; TRBD1 aligns across 12 bases. This CDR3 has 17 residues. CDR1 is MDHEN and CDR2 is SYDVKM in the germline V gene. V shed 3 bases and J 6 bases; nucleotides not matched to a gene: 12. CDR3 in DNA: TGTGCCAGCAGTTTTATTGGGAGGGACAGGGGGCTAAGCGAGCAGTACTTC. Protein sequence: CASSFIGRDRGLSEQYF. The full variable domain, in which reference TRBV28 and TRBJ2-7 provide the parts outside the CDR3, is DVKVTQSSRYLVKRTGEKVFLECVQDMDHENMFWYRQDPGLGLRLIYFSYDVKMKEKGDIPEGYSVSREKKERFSLILESASTNQTSMYLCASSFIGRDRGLSEQYFGPGTRLTVT.

The rearrangement links TRBV7-6 to TRBJ2-1; TRBD2 agrees at 9 bases. The CDR3 extends over 17 amino acids. The germline V gene has CDR1 SGHVS and CDR2 FNYEAQ. V was pared by 5 bases and J by 5 bases, with 13 bases of the junction left unmatched. In DNA, the CDR3 is TGTGCCAGCAGCCGACTAATGGGGACTAGCTTCGACAATGAGCAGTTCTTC. Translation gives CASSRLMGTSFDNEQFF.

This sequence joins TRBV19 and TRBJ1-5; D gene ambiguous. CDR3 length: 16 residues. The V and J ends lost 3 bases and 8 bases respectively, with 20 bases between them. CDR1 and CDR2 from the germline V gene are LNHDA and SQIVND (reference sequence). CDR3 in DNA: TGTGCCAGTAGTATGAATTTTGGTGTTCCGACCGAGCCCCAGCATTTT. The encoded protein is CASSMNFGVPTEPQHF.

The chain combines TRBV28 with TRBJ2-7, with D possibly being TRBD2 (5 bases). The germline V gene has CDR1 MDHEN and CDR2 SYDVKM. This CDR3 spans 19 amino acids. V was trimmed by 4 bases and J by 0 bases, leaving 25 bases between them. The CDR3 DNA is TGTGCCAGCAGTTACCCTCGAGGAGACTACCGGAACGCCTCCTACGAGCAGTACTTC. Its translation: CASSYPRGDYRNASYEQYF. The full variable domain, completed using reference TRBV28 and TRBJ2-7, is DVKVTQSSRYLVKRTGEKVFLECVQDMDHENMFWYRQDPGLGLRLIYFSYDVKMKEKGDIPEGYSVSREKKERFSLILESASTNQTSMYLCASSYPRGDYRNASYEQYFGPGTRLTVT.

The CDR3, as DNA: TGTGCCAGCTCACCACCTGGGAGGGGCGCTCTGAACACTGAAGCTTTCTTT. Its protein is CASSPPGRGALNTEAFF. This chain connects TRBV18 to TRBJ1-1; D is possibly TRBD1 (5 bases). V lost 0 bases and J lost 0, with 14 bases in between. The CDR3 has 17 amino acids. Germline CDR1 is KGHSH and CDR2 is LQKENI.

V usage is TRBV29-1 and J usage is TRBJ2-2, with D unclear. V was clipped by 4 bases and J by 0 bases, with 12 bases between them. This CDR3 region has 15 residues. The germline CDR1 and CDR2 sequences are SQVTM and ANQGSEA. The CDR3 here is CSVVTPDSNTGELFF. CDR3 nucleotides: TGCAGCGTTGTTACACCCGACTCGAACACCGGGGAGCTGTTTTTT.

The chain joins TRBV29-1 to TRBJ2-1; the match to TRBD2 covers 15 bases. Germline V CDR1 and CDR2: SQVTM, ANQGSEA. The CDR3 totals 17 residues. The V segment lost 6 bases and the J segment 4 bases; nucleotides outside the gene matches: 10. CDR3 in amino acids: CSVWYSGLAGGYNEQFF. The CDR3 DNA is TGCAGCGTGTGGTACTCCGGACTAGCGGGAGGGTACAATGAGCAGTTCTTC.

Turning to this clone: A much bigger clone sits one base away, suggesting this may be a read error. The chain employs TRBV4-2 and TRBJ1-1; possible D gene TRBD1, 5 bases. The CDR3 spans 16 residues. Germline lookup yields CDR1 LGHNA and CDR2 YNFKEQ. The CDR3 reads CASGHGPRGGNTEAFF. The CDR3 DNA reads as TGTGCCAGCGGCCATGGGCCGAGGGGAGGGAACACTGAAGCTTTCTTT.

Details on this clone: Within the sample, other DNA sequences also encode this same CDR3. The chain is built from TRBV6-5 and TRBJ2-5, with D tentatively TRBD2 (6 bases). From germline, CDR1 is MNHEY and CDR2 SVGAGI. Trimming left V 3 bases short and J 2 bases short, with 7 bases between. CDR3 size: 13 residues. The CDR3 reads CASSYSGQETQYF. The CDR3 nucleotides read TGTGCCAGCAGTTATAGCGGACAAGAGACCCAGTACTTC.

The V call is TRBV20-1, the J call TRBJ1-4; D gene ambiguous. The germline V gene encodes CDR1 DFQATT and CDR2 SNEGSKA (reference sequence). With 5 bases removed from V and 10 bases from J, the gap between germline ends came to 11 bases. This CDR3 has 11 residues. CDR3 protein: CSAPLEGKLFF. The CDR3 bases are TGCAGTGCTCCGCTCGAAGGAAAACTGTTTTTT.

The V and J genes are TRBV2 and TRBJ2-1, with D possibly called TRBD1 or TRBD2 (5 bases each). CDR1 is SNHLY, CDR2 FYNNEI, per germline. CDR3 length equals 13 residues. V dropped 7 bases and J dropped 2 bases, with 9 bases sitting between them. The CDR3 is CASTRGAYNEQFF. CDR3 bases: TGTGCCAGCACCCGGGGCGCCTACAATGAGCAGTTCTTC.

Regarding this clone: A much larger clonotype is one base distant, so this may be a read error. Other DNA sequences in the same sample also yield this CDR3. The J gene is TRBJ2-7, the V gene TRBV5-3, with D possibly being TRBD2 (6 bases). TRBV5-3 is an open reading frame whose function is uncertain. The length of the CDR3 is 14 residues. Trimming stripped 4 bases from V and 5 bases from J, with 16 bases between. The CDR3 here is CARSTHGSRDEQYF. DNA for the CDR3: TGTGCCAGAAGCACTCACGGGAGCCGAGACGAGCAGTACTTC.

The chain links TRBV5-1 to TRBJ1-1; tentatively, D is TRBD1 (5 bases). V lost 4 bases, J lost 5 bases, and 12 bases lay in between. Germline V gives CDR1 SGHRS, CDR2 YFSETQ. This CDR3 spans 13 amino acids. CDR3 DNA sequence: TGCGCCAGCAGCACGGGGACGGCGACTGAAGCTTTCTTT. This encodes CASSTGTATEAFF.

The V gene is TRBV11-2, the J gene TRBJ2-3; D ambiguous. Germline lookup yields CDR1 SGHAT and CDR2 FQNNGV. V dropped 1 base and J dropped 4 bases, with 12 bases sitting between them. The CDR3 length is 15 residues. The chain's CDR3 is CASSLGTLVADTQYF. The CDR3 nucleotides are TGTGCCAGCAGCTTAGGAACCCTGGTGGCAGATACGCAGTATTTT.

The gene calls are TRBV12-5 and TRBJ2-1, with 16 bases aligning to TRBD2. Losses at the gene ends were 0 bases for V and 2 bases for J; bases not matched to a gene: 16. The CDR3 length is 23 residues. CDR1 LGHNT and CDR2 FRNRAP come from the germline V gene. The DNA of the CDR3 is TGTGCTAGTGGTTTGGTAGTTGCAAGTTGGGGACTAGCGGGAGGGAGGGCCTACAATGAGCAGTTCTTC. Amino acid sequence: CASGLVVASWGLAGGRAYNEQFF.

This clone is a singleton in its sample. The sample has other DNA sequences that encode this CDR3 too. V usage is TRBV27 and J usage is TRBJ1-2; tentatively, D is TRBD1 (6 bases). V was shortened by 4 bases and J by 5 bases, with 14 bases between the two germline ends. The V gene's germline CDR1 is MNHEY and CDR2 SMNVEV (reference sequence). This CDR3 region has 14 residues. CDR3 bases: TGTGCCAGCAGTTCCATCAGAGGGGGGTATGGCTACACCTTC. Protein product: CASSSIRGGYGYTF.

The chain employs TRBV30 and TRBJ1-4; perhaps TRBD1 as D (6 bases). Trimming cost V 5 bases and J 0 bases, with 19 bases left between them. From germline, CDR1 is GTSNPN and CDR2 SVGIG (reference sequence). The CDR3 loop spans 17 amino acids. The CDR3 reads CAWARGQGSATNEKLFF. The CDR3, as DNA: TGTGCCTGGGCCCGTGGGCAGGGGAGTGCAACTAATGAAAAACTGTTTTTT.

This sequence joins TRBV28 and TRBJ1-2; unclear D gene. This CDR3 has 11 amino acids. The V gene lost 7 bases and the J gene lost 1 base, with 4 bases spanning the gap. CDR1 and CDR2 from the germline V gene are MDHEN and SYDVKM. CDR3 in amino acids: CASKDNYGYTF. The CDR3 nucleotides are TGTGCCAGCAAGGATAACTATGGCTACACCTTC.

Turning to this clone: This probably arose from a read error, given a far larger clone one base away. This sequence joins TRBV5-1 and TRBJ1-1; D is undetermined. CDR1 SGHRS and CDR2 YFSETQ come from the germline V gene. This CDR3 has 13 amino acids. This chain's CDR3 is CASSRSMNTETFF. The CDR3 nucleotides read TGCGCCAGCAGCCGTAGCATGAACACTGAAACTTTCTTT. The entire variable domain, with the rest obtained from reference TRBV5-1 and TRBJ1-1, is as follows: KAGVTQTPRYLIKTRGQQVTLSCSPISGHRSVSWYQQTPGQGLQFLFEYFSETQRNKGNFPGRFSGRQFSNSRSEMNVSTLELGDSALYLCASSRSMNTETFFGQGTRLTVV.

This clone was counted only a few times. The chain is built from TRBV18 and TRBJ1-4; no definite D call. Looked up from germline, CDR1 is KGHSH and CDR2 is LQKENI. Trimming removed 4 bases at V and 4 bases at J, with 13 bases between. The CDR3 consists of 15 residues. CDR3 residues: CASSREATLNEKLFF. For the CDR3, the DNA is TGTGCCAGCTCACGGGAGGCCACCCTTAATGAAAAACTGTTTTTT.

This chain connects TRBV15 to TRBJ1-5; a weak D match, TRBD1 (5 bases). Germline CDR1 is LNHNV and CDR2 is YYDKDF (reference sequence). CDR3 length equals 14 residues. The V end lost 0 bases, the J end lost 5 bases, and 8 bases lay between the germline ends. CDR3 amino acids: CATSRDSGHQPQHF. For the CDR3, the DNA is TGTGCCACCAGCAGAGACTCAGGGCATCAGCCCCAGCATTTT.